A selection of T cell receptor beta chains follows, all from one sample in a study of blood T cells in healthy people across ages. In TCRdb, the 5' RACE reads were re-called with MiXCR into one record per CDR3 protein. The sample holds hundreds of thousands of distinct CDR3 sequences, 40% to 45% seen once. Specimen: blood. The receptors come from a man aged 80 or over in good health. Each CDR3 is given with its conserved first and last residue. A clone size is listed for some rows: how often the clone was seen (once, few, many), or a class if it is expanded.

V gene,clone size,J gene,CDR3 length,CDR3 protein
TRBV5-1,.,TRBJ1-1,15,CASSSARVSRTEAFF
TRBV6-1,.,TRBJ1-2,15,CASSEFGVQAPSYTF
TRBV7-2,.,TRBJ1-5,14,CASSLVRDNQPQHF
TRBV20-1,few,TRBJ2-7,15,CSARDRKNSPYEQYF
TRBV12-3/TRBV12-4,.,TRBJ1-5,13,CVSSTGSYQPQHF
TRBV6-1,.,TRBJ2-5,15,CASSGGLPYQETQYF
TRBV7-2,.,TRBJ2-5,16,CASSLAWTGGQETQYF
TRBV7-2,few,TRBJ2-3,14,CASSLTSGGNTQYF
TRBV25-1,.,TRBJ2-5,15,CASTEGTVRQETQYF
TRBV12-3/TRBV12-4,few,TRBJ2-7,14,CASSVEGNFYEQYF
TRBV18,.,TRBJ2-1,15,CASSPLGTGRNEQFF
TRBV5-1,many,TRBJ2-3,17,CASSLGLDPRGTDTQYF
TRBV10-3,.,TRBJ1-6,14,CAISESASNSPLHF
TRBV6-2/TRBV6-3,few,TRBJ2-7,13,CASSYDGSYEQYF
TRBV7-6,few,TRBJ2-7,14,CASSLEPSWGEQYF
TRBV2,few,TRBJ2-6,19,CASSPLGGQYRSGANVLTF
TRBV20-1,.,TRBJ2-1,18,CSAEGTGAFFSSYNEQFF
TRBV20-1,.,TRBJ1-6,14,CSATLAGRNSPPHF
TRBV4-1,.,.,16,CASSQGGAGVGETQYF
TRBV28,few,TRBJ2-7,14,CASSAGGPVYEQYF
TRBV5-1,few,TRBJ2-5,17,CASSLVGSTRYQETQYF
TRBV6-6,.,TRBJ2-7,15,CASRPGTGGNYEQYF
TRBV11-2,.,TRBJ2-7,15,CASSPGVGQSYEQYF
TRBV6-2/TRBV6-3,.,TRBJ1-1,15,CASSRGGQGNTEAFF
TRBV20-1,few,TRBJ1-6,15,CSAYRDGGYNSPLHF
TRBV6-5,.,TRBJ2-1,11,CASSREGGQFF
TRBV7-2,.,TRBJ2-5,15,CASSPQARGQETQYF
TRBV28,few,TRBJ2-1,16,CASSPLAGNSYNEQFF
TRBV5-1,few,TRBJ2-1,13,CASSLAINNEQFF
TRBV6-2/TRBV6-3,.,TRBJ2-5,13,CASSRRNQETQYF
TRBV4-2,.,TRBJ2-3,16,CASSPRLADNTDTQYF
TRBV7-8,many,TRBJ2-7,15,CASSRRQGELQEQYF
TRBV2,few,TRBJ2-1,11,CASVQDDEQFF
TRBV7-2,.,TRBJ1-2,14,CASSQGTDRLGYTF
TRBV5-1,many,TRBJ1-1,15,CASSSWPGQNTEAFF
TRBV25-1,.,TRBJ2-5,13,CASKGTGPREQYF
TRBV18,many,TRBJ2-5,13,CASSTTGLETQYF
TRBV25-1,.,.,16,CASRPAGTGFMETQYF
TRBV6-2/TRBV6-3,few,TRBJ2-3,15,CASSLVTSHTDTQYF
TRBV5-1,.,TRBJ1-4,14,CASSRLATNEKLFF
TRBV6-2/TRBV6-3,few,.,13,CAIRRQGGYEQYF
TRBV20-1,.,TRBJ1-2,14,CSARDKQGARGYTF
TRBV20-1,few,TRBJ2-7,14,CSASEALLSYEQYF
TRBV27,.,TRBJ2-1,17,CASSSPGTSGGKNEQFF
TRBV7-2,.,TRBJ2-3,14,CASSVAVGSDTQYF
TRBV3-1,few,TRBJ2-5,16,CASSQGLSSGQETQYF
TRBV11-2,.,TRBJ2-2,16,CASREKPGRDTGELFF
TRBV12-3/TRBV12-4,.,TRBJ2-5,14,CASSLQLGGETQYF
TRBV20-1,.,TRBJ2-3,14,CSARGKGGPDTQYF
TRBV4-3,many,TRBJ2-1,17,CASSQGGGGPSYNEQFF
TRBV4-2,few,TRBJ2-3,16,CASSQDPGGIPDTQYF
TRBV4-3,.,TRBJ2-7,16,CASIKWGQGATYEQYF